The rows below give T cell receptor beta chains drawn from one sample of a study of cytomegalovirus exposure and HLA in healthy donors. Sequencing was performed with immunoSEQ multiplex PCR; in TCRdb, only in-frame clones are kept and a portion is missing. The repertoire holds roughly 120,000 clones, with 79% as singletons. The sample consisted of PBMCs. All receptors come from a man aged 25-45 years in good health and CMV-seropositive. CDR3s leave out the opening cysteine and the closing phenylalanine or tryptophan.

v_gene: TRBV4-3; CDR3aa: ASSDRHENYGYT
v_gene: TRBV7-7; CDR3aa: ASSLNAERTQY
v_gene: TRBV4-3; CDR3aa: ASSQDLRGAYNEQF
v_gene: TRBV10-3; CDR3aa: AISESLAGGNEQY
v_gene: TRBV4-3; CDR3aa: ASSPGLAPGQETQY
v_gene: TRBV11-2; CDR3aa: ASSLERHEQF
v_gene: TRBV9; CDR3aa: ASSVANTEAF
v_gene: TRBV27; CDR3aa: ASGQENEPQH
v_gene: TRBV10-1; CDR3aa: ASSEGGGGSAYRPGANVLT
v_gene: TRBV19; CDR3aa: ASIGGGATDTQY
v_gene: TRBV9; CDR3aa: ASSGRQGNEKLF
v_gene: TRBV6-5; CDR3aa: ASSFLGRGYEQY
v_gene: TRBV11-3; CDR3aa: ASSLGNRLLTEAF
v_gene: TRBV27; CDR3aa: ASVLSGRAGEQF
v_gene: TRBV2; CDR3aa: ASSGGGGRVYEQY
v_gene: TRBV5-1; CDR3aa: ASSLGAGVSYEQY
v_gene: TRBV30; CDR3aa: AWSFSASPFTYEQY
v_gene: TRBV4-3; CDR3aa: ASSQVSGGPYNEQF
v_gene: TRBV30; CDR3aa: AWTLGLGGEQY
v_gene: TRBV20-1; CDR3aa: SARVDGYT
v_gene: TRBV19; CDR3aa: ASSPRWASGRVWETQY
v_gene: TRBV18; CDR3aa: ASSPLGGAKNIQY
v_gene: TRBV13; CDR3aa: ASSQMTSGRQETQY
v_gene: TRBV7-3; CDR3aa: ASTSFRDRVYEQY